This T cell receptor beta chain was captured in a study of T cell repertoires in cytomegalovirus infection. On the study more broadly: HLA-C-restricted CMV epitopes, recently identified, and well-studied HLA-B-restricted ones were used by the study. Study-level results: In two of eight donors, the top clonotype was HLA-C-restricted CMV-specific.

This CDR3 has 14 residues. Between the trimmed V and J ends, which lost 3 bases and 10 bases, there was a span of 16 bases. Germline CDR1 is DFQATT and CDR2 is SNEGSKA (reference sequence). A single record per CDR3 protein comes from TCRdb applying MiXCR to the reads. The repertoire holds around 430,000 distinct CDR3 sequences, with about 39% as singletons. This clonotype was seen once. Its antigen remains unidentified. This specimen consisted of cultured PBMCs, obtained from culture after CMV antigen stimulation. The sequence was obtained from a human donor in good health (CMV status not recorded). Some clones in this sample may be carry-over from other donors' samples. The chain employs TRBV20-1 and TRBJ1-6; D is perhaps TRBD1 (5 bases). The CDR3 is CSARTVAGQSPLHF. CDR3 DNA: TGCAGTGCTAGGACAGTAGCCGGACAATCACCCCTCCACTTT.